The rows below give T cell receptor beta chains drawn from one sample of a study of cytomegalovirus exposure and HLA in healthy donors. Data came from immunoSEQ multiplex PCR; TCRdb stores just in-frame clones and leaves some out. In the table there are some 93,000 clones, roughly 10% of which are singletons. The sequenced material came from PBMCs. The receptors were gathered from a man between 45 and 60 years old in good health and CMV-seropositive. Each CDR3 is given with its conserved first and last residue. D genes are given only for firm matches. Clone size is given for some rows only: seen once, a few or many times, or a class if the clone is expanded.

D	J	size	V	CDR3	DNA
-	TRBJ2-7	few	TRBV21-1	CASSTERGTVQYEQYF	TGTGCCAGCAGCACGGAGAGGGGGACCGTTCAATACGAGCAGTACTTC
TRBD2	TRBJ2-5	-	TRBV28	CASSFSGSTPYQETQYF	TGTGCCAGCAGTTTCAGCGGGAGCACCCCGTACCAAGAGACCCAGTACTTC
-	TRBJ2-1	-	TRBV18	CASSPPNNEQFF	TGTGCCAGCTCTCCCCCCAACAATGAGCAGTTCTTC
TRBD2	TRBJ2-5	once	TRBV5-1	CASSLRTSRETQYF	TGCGCCAGCAGCCTAAGGACTAGCCGGGAGACCCAGTACTTC
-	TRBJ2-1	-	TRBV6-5	CASSYFADEQFF	TGTGCCAGCAGTTACTTCGCGGATGAGCAGTTCTTC
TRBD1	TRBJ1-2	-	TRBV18	CASSTGEANYGYTF	TGTGCCAGCTCAACAGGGGAAGCTAACTATGGCTACACCTTC
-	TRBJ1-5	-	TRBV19	CASSPRTGNSNQPQHF	TGTGCCAGTAGTCCTCGGACTGGTAATAGCAATCAGCCCCAGCATTTT
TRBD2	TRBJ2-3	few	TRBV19	CASSRTSGTDTQYF	TGTGCCAGTAGTAGGACTAGCGGGACAGATACGCAGTATTTT
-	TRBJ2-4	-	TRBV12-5	CASGPTRDIQYF	TGTGCTAGTGGTCCGACCCGGGACATTCAGTACTTC
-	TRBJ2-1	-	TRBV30	CAWARLAYNEQFF	TGTGCCTGGGCCCGACTAGCCTACAATGAGCAGTTCTTC
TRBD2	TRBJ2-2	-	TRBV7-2	CASSISGRITGELFF	TGTGCCAGCAGCATTAGCGGGAGGATCACCGGGGAGCTGTTTTTT
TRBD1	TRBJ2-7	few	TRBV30	CAWRGQGRGVYEQYF	TGTGCCTGGAGGGGACAGGGGAGGGGGGTATACGAGCAGTACTTC
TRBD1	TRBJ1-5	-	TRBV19	CASSIGTGGNQPQHF	TGTGCCAGTAGTATAGGTACAGGGGGCAATCAGCCCCAGCATTTT
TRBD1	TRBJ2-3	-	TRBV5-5	CASSQGQGDARYTDTQYF	TGTGCCAGCAGCCAAGGACAGGGGGACGCCCGATACACAGATACGCAGTATTTT
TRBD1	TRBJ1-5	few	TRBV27	CASSPYGTGGNQPQHF	TGTGCCAGCAGTCCCTACGGGACAGGGGGCAATCAGCCCCAGCATTTT
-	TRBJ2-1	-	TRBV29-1	CSGMTTYEQFF	TGCAGCGGCATGACTACGTATGAGCAGTTCTTC
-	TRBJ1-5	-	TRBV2	CASRQHSNQPQHF	TGTGCCAGCCGACAGCATAGCAATCAGCCCCAGCATTTT
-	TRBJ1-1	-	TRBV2	CASSDNREWGTEAFF	TGTGCCAGCAGTGATAACAGGGAATGGGGCACTGAAGCTTTCTTT
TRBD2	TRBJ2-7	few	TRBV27	CASSPGTSYEQYF	TGTGCCAGCAGTCCCGGGACTAGCTACGAGCAGTACTTC
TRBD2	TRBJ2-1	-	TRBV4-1	CASSQGLAGGPNEQFF	TGCGCCAGCAGCCAAGGACTAGCGGGAGGGCCCAATGAGCAGTTCTTC
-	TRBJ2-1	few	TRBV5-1	CASSLEGRLASEQFF	TGCGCCAGCAGCTTGGAGGGGCGGCTGGCCTCAGAGCAGTTCTTC
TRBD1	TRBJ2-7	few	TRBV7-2	CASSLGDRYEQYF	TGTGCCAGCAGCTTAGGGGACAGGTACGAGCAGTACTTC
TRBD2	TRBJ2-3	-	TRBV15	CATSRELHTGLGRDTQYF	TGTGCCACCAGCAGAGAGTTGCACACGGGACTAGGCAGGGATACGCAGTATTTT
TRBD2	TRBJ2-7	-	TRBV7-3	CASSLGVAGSYEQYF	TGTGCCAGCAGCCTTGGGGTAGCGGGGAGCTACGAGCAGTACTTC
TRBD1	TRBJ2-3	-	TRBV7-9	CASSGGQPPTDTQYF	TGTGCCAGCAGCGGGGGACAGCCCCCCACAGATACGCAGTATTTT
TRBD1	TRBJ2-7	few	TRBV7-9	CASDRSGQGASYEQYF	TGTGCCAGCGACCGATCAGGACAGGGGGCCAGCTACGAGCAGTACTTC
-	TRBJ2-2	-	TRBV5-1	CASSLVAAGELFF	TGCGCCAGCAGCTTGGTAGCGGCCGGGGAGCTGTTTTTT
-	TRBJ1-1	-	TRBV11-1	CASSLPGTVEAFF	TGTGCCAGCAGCTTACCCGGTACGGTCGAAGCTTTCTTT
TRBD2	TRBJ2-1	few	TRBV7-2	CASSPPGLAGAREQFF	TGTGCCAGCAGTCCCCCGGGACTAGCGGGAGCTAGGGAGCAGTTCTTC